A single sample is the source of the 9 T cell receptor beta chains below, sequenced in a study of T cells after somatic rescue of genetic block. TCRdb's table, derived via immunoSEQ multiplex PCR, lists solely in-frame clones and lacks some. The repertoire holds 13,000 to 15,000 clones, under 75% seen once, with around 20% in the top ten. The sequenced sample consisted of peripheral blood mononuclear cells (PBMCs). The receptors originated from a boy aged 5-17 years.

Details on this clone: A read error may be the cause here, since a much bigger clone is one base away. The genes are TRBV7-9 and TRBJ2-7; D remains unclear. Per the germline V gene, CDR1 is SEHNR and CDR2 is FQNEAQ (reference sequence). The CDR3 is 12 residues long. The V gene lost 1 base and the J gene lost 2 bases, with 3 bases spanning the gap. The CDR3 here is CASSLGAYEQYF. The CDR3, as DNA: TGTGCCAGCAGCTTAGGGGCCTACGAGCAGTACTTC. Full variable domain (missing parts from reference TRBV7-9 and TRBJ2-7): DTGVSQNPRHKITKRGQNVTFRCDPISEHNRLYWYRQTLGQGPEFLTYFQNEAQLEKSRLLSDRFSAERPKGSFSTLEIQRTEQGDSAMYLCASSLGAYEQYFGPGTRLTVT.

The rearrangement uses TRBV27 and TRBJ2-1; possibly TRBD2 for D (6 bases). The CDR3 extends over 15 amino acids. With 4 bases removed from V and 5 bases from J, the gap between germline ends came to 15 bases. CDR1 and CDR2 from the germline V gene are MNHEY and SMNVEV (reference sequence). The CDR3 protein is CASSSFSGRDNEQFF. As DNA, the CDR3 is TGTGCCAGCAGTTCGTTTAGCGGAAGAGACAATGAGCAGTTCTTC.

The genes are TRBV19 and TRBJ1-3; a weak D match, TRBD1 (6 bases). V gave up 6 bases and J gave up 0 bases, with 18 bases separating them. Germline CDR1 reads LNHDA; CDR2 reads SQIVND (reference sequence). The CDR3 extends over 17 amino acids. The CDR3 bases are TGTGCCAGTAGCCTACAGGGTTGGTCCCCCTCTGGAAACACCATATATTTT. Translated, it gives CASSLQGWSPSGNTIYF.

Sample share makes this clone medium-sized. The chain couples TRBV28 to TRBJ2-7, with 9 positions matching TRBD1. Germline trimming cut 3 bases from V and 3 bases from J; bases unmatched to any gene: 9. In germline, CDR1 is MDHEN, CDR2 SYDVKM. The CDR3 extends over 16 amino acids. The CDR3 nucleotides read TGTGCCAGCAGTTTGCGGGACAGGGTCCCTCTCTACGAGCAGTACTTC. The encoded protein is CASSLRDRVPLYEQYF.

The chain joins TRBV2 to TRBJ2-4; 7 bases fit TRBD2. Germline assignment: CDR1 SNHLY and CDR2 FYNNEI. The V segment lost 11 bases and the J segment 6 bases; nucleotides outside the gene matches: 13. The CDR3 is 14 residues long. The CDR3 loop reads CAGKRDPSGNIQYF. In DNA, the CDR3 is TGTGCCGGCAAGCGGGACCCGAGTGGAAACATTCAGTACTTC.

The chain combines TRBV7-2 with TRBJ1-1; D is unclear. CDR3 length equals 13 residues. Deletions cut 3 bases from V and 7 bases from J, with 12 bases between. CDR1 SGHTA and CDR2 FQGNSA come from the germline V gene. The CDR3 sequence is CASSFSYLLEAFF. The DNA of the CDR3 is TGTGCCAGCAGCTTCTCCTACCTTCTTGAAGCTTTCTTT.

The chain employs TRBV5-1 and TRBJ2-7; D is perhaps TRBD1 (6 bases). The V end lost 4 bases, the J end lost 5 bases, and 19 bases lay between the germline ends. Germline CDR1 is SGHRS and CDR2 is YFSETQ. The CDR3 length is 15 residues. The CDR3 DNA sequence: TGCGCCAGCAGCCTCCCAGGGGTGCCCTTCGACGAGCAGTACTTC. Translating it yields CASSLPGVPFDEQYF.

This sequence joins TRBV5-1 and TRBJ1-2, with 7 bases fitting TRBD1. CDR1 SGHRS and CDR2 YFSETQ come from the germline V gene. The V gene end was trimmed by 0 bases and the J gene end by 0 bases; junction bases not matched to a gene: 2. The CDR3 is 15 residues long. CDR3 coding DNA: TGCGCCAGCAGCTTGGCGACAGGGTCTAACTATGGCTACACCTTC. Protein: CASSLATGSNYGYTF.

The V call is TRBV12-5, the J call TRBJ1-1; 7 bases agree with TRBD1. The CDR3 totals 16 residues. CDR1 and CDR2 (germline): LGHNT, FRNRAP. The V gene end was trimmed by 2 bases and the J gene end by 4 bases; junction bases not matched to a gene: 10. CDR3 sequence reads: CASGLRTGLRVTEAFF. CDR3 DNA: TGTGCTAGTGGTTTGAGGACAGGCCTCCGGGTCACTGAAGCTTTCTTT.